A selection of T cell receptor beta chains follows, all from one sample in a study of brain T cells in children with intractable seizures. Generated by immunoSEQ multiplex PCR, the TCRdb table keeps only in-frame clones and is missing some. The sample has 110,000 or so clones, around 94% seen once. Sequencing was performed on peripheral blood, taken at surgery. These receptors were collected from a boy under two years old with hemimegalencephaly and intractable seizures. Both conserved end residues are part of each CDR3. Each record gives: V gene, D gene, J gene, clone size, CDR3 DNA, CDR3 protein. D genes are given only for firm matches. Size is omitted from some rows. Given values are once, few, many or a class for expanded clones.

V gene: TRBV21-1; D gene: -; J gene: TRBJ1-5; clone size: -; CDR3 DNA: TGTGCCAGCAGCAAAAGAATTGACATTTTATCGGTTCAGCCCCAGCATTTT; CDR3 protein: CASSKRIDILSVQPQHF
V gene: TRBV21-1; D gene: -; J gene: TRBJ1-4; clone size: -; CDR3 DNA: TGTGCCAGCAGCAAACAGGGGACTAATGAAAAACTGTTTTTT; CDR3 protein: CASSKQGTNEKLFF
V gene: TRBV18; D gene: -; J gene: TRBJ2-2; clone size: once; CDR3 DNA: TGTGCCAGCTCACCACCTTTAGGGACCGGGGAGCTGTTTTTT; CDR3 protein: CASSPPLGTGELFF
V gene: TRBV7-8; D gene: -; J gene: TRBJ1-1; clone size: -; CDR3 DNA: TGTGCCAGCAGCTTAATCAGAAACACTGAAGCTTTCTTT; CDR3 protein: CASSLIRNTEAFF
V gene: TRBV28; D gene: TRBD1; J gene: TRBJ1-5; clone size: once; CDR3 DNA: TGTGCCAGCAGCGTCCAGACAGGGGGGCATCAGCCCCAGCATTTT; CDR3 protein: CASSVQTGGHQPQHF
V gene: TRBV4-2; D gene: -; J gene: TRBJ2-1; clone size: -; CDR3 DNA: TGTGCCAGCAGCCGTAATATGGGTGGCTCCTACAATGAGCAGTTCTTC; CDR3 protein: CASSRNMGGSYNEQFF
V gene: TRBV28; D gene: -; J gene: TRBJ1-1; clone size: once; CDR3 DNA: TGTGCCAGCAGTTTATATGACCTAGAAGCTTTCTTT; CDR3 protein: CASSLYDLEAFF
V gene: TRBV5-1; D gene: -; J gene: TRBJ1-6; clone size: -; CDR3 DNA: TGCGCCAGCAGCTACTACCGGACTGCCAATTCACCCCTCCACTTT; CDR3 protein: CASSYYRTANSPLHF
V gene: TRBV5-1; D gene: -; J gene: TRBJ2-7; clone size: -; CDR3 DNA: TGCGCCAGCAGCGAACGCCAGGGAGGAGGCTTCGAGCAGTACTTC; CDR3 protein: CASSERQGGGFEQYF
V gene: TRBV4-3; D gene: TRBD2; J gene: TRBJ2-7; clone size: -; CDR3 DNA: TGCGCCAGCAGCCAAAATATCGCTAGCGGCTCCTACGAGCAGTACTTC; CDR3 protein: CASSQNIASGSYEQYF
V gene: TRBV3-1/TRBV3-2; D gene: -; J gene: TRBJ1-2; clone size: -; CDR3 DNA: TGTGCCAGCAGCCAAGATCGCGCCTCGGGCTATGGCTACACCTTC; CDR3 protein: CASSQDRASGYGYTF
V gene: TRBV28; D gene: -; J gene: TRBJ2-7; clone size: once; CDR3 DNA: TGTGCCAGCAGTCTATCCCCCAGGGCGCTGAGGGAGCAGTACTTC; CDR3 protein: CASSLSPRALREQYF
V gene: TRBV7-2; D gene: -; J gene: TRBJ2-3; clone size: -; CDR3 DNA: TGTGCCAGCAGCCCCCGACAGGGCACAGATACGCAGTATTTT; CDR3 protein: CASSPRQGTDTQYF
V gene: TRBV5-1; D gene: -; J gene: TRBJ2-7; clone size: -; CDR3 DNA: TGCGCCAGCAGCTTGGGGGAGCTTTCCTACGAGCAGTACTTC; CDR3 protein: CASSLGELSYEQYF
V gene: TRBV6-4; D gene: TRBD2; J gene: TRBJ2-1; clone size: -; CDR3 DNA: TGTGCCAGCAGTCTTCGACTAGCGGGAGCCTACAATGAGCAGTTCTTC; CDR3 protein: CASSLRLAGAYNEQFF
V gene: TRBV5-5; D gene: -; J gene: TRBJ2-3; clone size: -; CDR3 DNA: TGTGCCAGTCTACTGAGAGGGAGCACAGATACGCAGTATTTT; CDR3 protein: CASLLRGSTDTQYF
V gene: TRBV6-2/TRBV6-3; D gene: TRBD1; J gene: TRBJ1-1; clone size: -; CDR3 DNA: TGTGCCAGCAGTCGTCCGGGACAGGGTTTGAACACTGAAGCTTTCTTT; CDR3 protein: CASSRPGQGLNTEAFF
V gene: TRBV29-1; D gene: -; J gene: TRBJ1-2; clone size: -; CDR3 DNA: TGCAGCGACGGAAGGGAAGGCTACACCTTC; CDR3 protein: CSDGREGYTF
V gene: TRBV5-4; D gene: -; J gene: TRBJ1-6; clone size: -; CDR3 DNA: TGTGCCAGCAGCTTGTCCCGGGGGTCACCCCTCCACTTT; CDR3 protein: CASSLSRGSPLHF
V gene: TRBV4-1; D gene: -; J gene: TRBJ2-7; clone size: -; CDR3 DNA: TGCGCCAGCAGCCAAGAGATCGAAAGATCCTACGAGCAGTACTTC; CDR3 protein: CASSQEIERSYEQYF
V gene: TRBV3-1/TRBV3-2; D gene: TRBD1; J gene: TRBJ1-6; clone size: -; CDR3 DNA: TGTGCCAGCAGCGGAACGACAGGGGGCGTCTCCTATAATTCACCCCTCCACTTT; CDR3 protein: CASSGTTGGVSYNSPLHF
V gene: TRBV5-4; D gene: TRBD2; J gene: TRBJ2-2; clone size: -; CDR3 DNA: TGTGCCAGCAGCTTGAGACTAGCGGGAGGGTTCACCGGGGAGCTGTTTTTT; CDR3 protein: CASSLRLAGGFTGELFF
V gene: TRBV12-3/TRBV12-4; D gene: -; J gene: TRBJ2-5; clone size: -; CDR3 DNA: TGTGCCAGCAGTTTAACGGGAGTGGAGACCCAGTACTTC; CDR3 protein: CASSLTGVETQYF
V gene: TRBV2; D gene: -; J gene: TRBJ2-3; clone size: -; CDR3 DNA: TGTGCCAGCAGGGGCGTTACTACCCGCACAGATACGCAGTATTTT; CDR3 protein: CASRGVTTRTDTQYF
V gene: TRBV7-9; D gene: -; J gene: TRBJ2-7; clone size: -; CDR3 DNA: TGTGCCAGCAGCCGCCTAAGGAAACAAAGCTCCTACGAGCAGTACTTC; CDR3 protein: CASSRLRKQSSYEQYF
V gene: TRBV6-2/TRBV6-3; D gene: -; J gene: TRBJ1-3; clone size: -; CDR3 DNA: TGTGCCAGCAGTTACTCGGGGCTGACTGGAAACACCATATATTTT; CDR3 protein: CASSYSGLTGNTIYF
V gene: TRBV24-1; D gene: -; J gene: TRBJ1-5; clone size: -; CDR3 DNA: TGTGCCACCAGTCCTCGACAGGCCAATCAGCCCCAGCATTTT; CDR3 protein: CATSPRQANQPQHF
V gene: TRBV28; D gene: -; J gene: TRBJ2-7; clone size: -; CDR3 DNA: TGTGCCAGCAGTCCAGTAACAGGGCATATAGCAGACTACGAGCAGTACTTC; CDR3 protein: CASSPVTGHIADYEQYF
V gene: TRBV28; D gene: -; J gene: TRBJ1-2; clone size: -; CDR3 DNA: TGTGCCAGCAGTTTATGGTGGCAGAAACATGGCTACACCTTC; CDR3 protein: CASSLWWQKHGYTF
V gene: TRBV6-5; D gene: TRBD1; J gene: TRBJ2-1; clone size: -; CDR3 DNA: TGTGCCAGCAGAACTGACAGGGGCTCCTACAATGAGCAGTTCTTC; CDR3 protein: CASRTDRGSYNEQFF
V gene: TRBV29-1; D gene: -; J gene: TRBJ1-1; clone size: -; CDR3 DNA: TGCAGCGTTGAGAGGACTATCACTGAAGCTTTCTTT; CDR3 protein: CSVERTITEAFF
V gene: TRBV19; D gene: -; J gene: TRBJ2-3; clone size: once; CDR3 DNA: TGTGCCAGTAGTATCAAACCCGGGTTTATCACAGATACGCAGTATTTT; CDR3 protein: CASSIKPGFITDTQYF
V gene: TRBV5-1; D gene: -; J gene: TRBJ2-1; clone size: -; CDR3 DNA: TGCGCCAGCAGCTTGGGGGAGTACAATGAGCAGTTCTTC; CDR3 protein: CASSLGEYNEQFF
V gene: TRBV28; D gene: -; J gene: TRBJ2-5; clone size: -; CDR3 DNA: TGTGCCAGCAGTTTGCGGGAGACCCAGTACTTC; CDR3 protein: CASSLRETQYF